The 15 T cell receptor beta chains reported below all come from one sample, sequenced in a study of siplizumab effects on memory and regulatory T cells (dated by TCRdb to between 2018 and 2021). Libraries were made using the immunoSEQ multiplex PCR assay. This immuneACCESS table, as held by TCRdb, lists in-frame sequences with V and J called but not all clones. Of the missing ones, under half trace to an unresolved V gene in checked studies; the others have no known cause. Across this sample there are 100,000 to 120,000 clones, with more than 90% seen only once. Approximately 1.2% of the sample is taken by the ten largest. Input material: CD4+ T cells sorted from blood. The receptors derive from a human donor in good health.

CDR3 region: CASSPRRANYGYTF. DNA of the CDR3: TGTGCCAGCAGCCCAAGACGGGCTAACTATGGCTACACCTTC. The gene calls are TRBV7-2 and TRBJ1-2; D uncertain. CDR3 size: 14 residues. The germline gives CDR1 SGHTA, CDR2 FQGNSA. The ends were cut back, 5 bases at V and 0 bases at J, with 10 bases in the middle. Full variable domain (remainder filled in from reference TRBV7-2 and TRBJ1-2): GAGVSQSPSNKVTEKGKDVELRCDPISGHTALYWYRQSLGQGLEFLIYFQGNSAPDKSGLPSDRFSAERTGGSVSTLTIQRTQQEDSAVYLCASSPRRANYGYTFGSGTRLTVV.

The CDR3 DNA follows: TGTGCCAGCAGTGTCCCCGGACAGGGACGCACTGAAGCTTTCTTT. Encoded protein: CASSVPGQGRTEAFF. The V gene is TRBV25-1, the J gene TRBJ1-1, with 8 bases aligning to TRBD1. CDR3 length: 15 residues. Trimming cost V 4 bases and J 4 bases; bases outside gene matches: 8. In germline, CDR1 is MGHDK, CDR2 SYGVNS.

This clone was recorded only once. This rearrangement joins TRBV6-1 to TRBJ2-6; D is unclear. Per germline, CDR1 MNHNS and CDR2 SASEGT. The length of the CDR3 is 13 residues. Deletions cut 4 bases from V and 2 bases from J, with 3 bases between. As DNA, the CDR3 is TGTGCCAGCAGTGTTCCTGGGGCCAACGTCCTGACTTTC. Translation: CASSVPGANVLTF.

The chain employs TRBV4-1 and TRBJ1-2; perhaps TRBD1 as D (5 bases). This CDR3 has 14 amino acids. Germline V gene data show CDR1 as MGHRA and CDR2 as YSYEKL. Between the trimmed V and J ends, which lost 1 base and 4 bases, there was a span of 10 bases. CDR3 sequence reads: CASSQGQQFYGYTF. CDR3 DNA: TGCGCCAGCAGCCAAGGACAGCAATTCTATGGCTACACCTTC.

This chain uses TRBV4-1 with TRBJ1-4; D is possibly TRBD1 (6 bases). This CDR3 comprises 14 residues. Germline V gene lookup returns CDR1 MGHRA and CDR2 YSYEKL. V lost 8 bases, J lost 5 bases, and 15 bases lay in between. The CDR3 DNA reads as TGCGCCAGCCGCTATACAGGGTCCAATGAAAAACTGTTTTTT. The encoded protein is CASRYTGSNEKLFF.

This chain links TRBV7-9 with TRBJ1-4, with D unclear. Deletions cut 1 base from V and 7 bases from J, with 1 base between. Germline lookup yields CDR1 SEHNR and CDR2 FQNEAQ (reference sequence). This CDR3 has 11 amino acids. CDR3 protein: CASSLVEKLFF. CDR3 DNA sequence: TGTGCCAGCAGCTTAGTTGAAAAACTGTTTTTT.

The chain links TRBV19 to TRBJ1-5; unclear D gene. V lost 2 bases and J 7 bases, leaving 6 bases between the germline ends. CDR1 is LNHDA, CDR2 SQIVND, per germline (reference sequence). The CDR3 spans 12 residues. The CDR3 loop is CASSIMAQPQHF. Here the CDR3 DNA reads TGTGCCAGTAGTATAATGGCCCAGCCCCAGCATTTT. Looking up the rest from reference TRBV19 and TRBJ1-5 gives the full variable domain: DGGITQSPKYLFRKEGQNVTLSCEQNLNHDAMYWYRQDPGQGLRLIYYSQIVNDFQKGDIAEGYSVSREKKESFPLTVTSAQKNPTAFYLCASSIMAQPQHFGDGTRLSIL.

This chain uses TRBV29-1 with TRBJ2-1; D gene ambiguous. The V and J ends lost 7 bases and 6 bases respectively, with 16 bases between them. The CDR3 runs 13 residues. Germline CDR1 reads SQVTM; CDR2 reads ANQGSEA. CDR3 nucleotides: TGCAGCGGAACAGACATTCTCATCAATGAGCAGTTCTTC. Protein sequence: CSGTDILINEQFF.

This clone was picked up one time. The chain is built from TRBV4-2 and TRBJ2-4; maybe TRBD2 (6 bases). This CDR3 is built from 18 residues. CDR1 and CDR2 from the germline V gene are LGHNA and YNFKEQ. Trimming stripped 3 bases from V and 0 bases from J, with 18 bases between. CDR3 nucleotide sequence: TGTGCCAGCAGCCAGTCATACGGGGCGGGGATAGCCAAAAACATTCAGTACTTC. Its translation is CASSQSYGAGIAKNIQYF.

The chain combines TRBV4-2 with TRBJ1-2; 8 bases are shared with TRBD1. V lost 4 bases to trimming and J lost 8 bases; unmatched junction nucleotides: 6. The CDR3 contains 13 residues. CDR1 and CDR2 (germline): LGHNA, YNFKEQ. Written as DNA, the CDR3 is TGTGCCAGCAGCCGGGGACAGGAGGCAGGCTACACCTTC. It encodes CASSRGQEAGYTF.

The chain couples TRBV4-1 to TRBJ2-7; either TRBD1 or TRBD2 may fit D (5 bases each). The CDR3 consists of 18 residues. Germline lookup yields CDR1 MGHRA and CDR2 YSYEKL. V gave up 0 bases and J gave up 0 bases, with 18 bases separating them. CDR3 DNA sequence: TGCGCCAGCAGCCAAGATCGTGCGCTAACCGGGACCTCCTACGAGCAGTACTTC. Protein sequence: CASSQDRALTGTSYEQYF.

The CDR3 region has the DNA TGCGCCAGCAGCTTGGAAGGGACTAGCGGGATAGATACGCAGTATTTT. The encoded protein is CASSLEGTSGIDTQYF. The J gene is TRBJ2-3, the V gene TRBV5-1; TRBD2 agrees at 13 bases. The V and J ends lost 0 bases and 5 bases, in that order; junction bases with no gene match: 3. The CDR3 contains 16 residues. CDR1 and CDR2 (germline): SGHRS, YFSETQ.

The chain is built from TRBV6-5 and TRBJ2-1; 7 positions match TRBD2. The germline V gene encodes CDR1 MNHEY and CDR2 SVGAGI. Trimming removed 4 bases from V and 5 bases from J; junction bases left unmatched: 8. The CDR3 is 15 residues long. The CDR3 region has the DNA TGTGCCAGCAGTTTTGGGAGGGCCGGGAACAATGAGCAGTTCTTC. Residues: CASSFGRAGNNEQFF.

The rearrangement links TRBV5-1 to TRBJ2-2; TRBD2 aligns across 8 bases. The germline V gene encodes CDR1 SGHRS and CDR2 YFSETQ. J was trimmed by 5 bases and V by 0 bases; bases with no gene match: 6. This CDR3 region has 16 residues. The CDR3 sequence is CASSLGAGVGTGELFF. Here the CDR3 DNA reads TGCGCCAGCAGCTTGGGAGCGGGAGTAGGAACCGGGGAGCTGTTTTTT.

The V gene is TRBV28, the J gene TRBJ2-3; no reliable D call. The germline gives CDR1 MDHEN, CDR2 SYDVKM. CDR3 length: 13 amino acids. V shed 3 bases and J shed 0 bases, with 4 bases lying between them. CDR3 in DNA: TGTGCCAGCAGTTTTGATAGCACAGATACGCAGTATTTT. This encodes CASSFDSTDTQYF.